This T cell receptor (beta chain) was documented in a study of T-cell reconstitution after alpha-beta-depleted transplantation in children. General observations from the study: A year post-transplant, T-cell counts and diversity derived mostly from newly produced T cells.

Unique molecular identifiers featured in how the TCRbeta library was prepared. TCRdb passed the PCR reads through MiXCR, listing each CDR3 protein once. Of some 3,000 distinct CDR3 sequences in the sample, more than 20% are singletons; the top ten hold about 38%. From germline, CDR1 is MNHEY and CDR2 SVGAGI. V lost 2 bases and J lost 6, with 14 bases in between. This CDR3 comprises 14 residues. By proportion, this clonotype is large. Its antigen is unknown. Sequenced here: PBMCs, mostly from graft donor cells, sampled 60 days after TCRalphabeta/CD19-depleted stem cell transplant. This TCR was recovered from a female patient younger than 18 who had a stem cell transplant for acute lymphoblastic leukemia, so the T cells may come from the graft donor. The V call is TRBV6-5, the J call TRBJ2-7, with D perhaps matching TRBD1 or TRBD2 (5 bases each). This CDR3 is CASSYGTAWVEQYF. The CDR3 DNA is TGTGCCAGCAGTTACGGGACGGCCTGGGTCGAGCAGTACTTC.